This T cell receptor beta chain was sequenced during a study of blood T cell repertoires in COVID-19. On the study more broadly: T cells, B-cell-depleted T cells, or PBMCs supplied cDNA or gDNA.

This clone was seen a handful of times. Generated by immunoSEQ multiplex PCR, the TCRdb table keeps only in-frame clones and is missing some. The sample shows about 80,000 clones, around 80% of them seen only once. Germline V lookup: CDR1 SGHRS, CDR2 YFSETQ. V was pared by 1 base and J by 0 bases, with 7 bases between. This CDR3 has 15 amino acids. The chain combines TRBV5-1 with TRBJ1-4; D unclear. The TCR comes from a man aged 55 to 69 with active or convalescent COVID-19. Sequencing input: peripheral blood. This CDR3 is CASSLRASTNEKLFF. The CDR3 DNA sequence: TGCGCCAGCAGCTTGCGAGCCTCAACTAATGAAAAACTGTTTTTT.